Presented here are 23 T cell receptor beta chains from one specimen sequenced in a study of blood T cells in healthy people across ages. Through a sample-barcoded 5' primer and a J-beta primer mix, a second PCR was run for roughly 7 to 12 cycles. Each CDR3 protein is one row after TCRdb ran MiXCR on the 5' RACE reads. The repertoire consists of fewer than 2,000,000 distinct CDR3 sequences, with about two fifths occurring once and the leading ten covering approximately 22%. Sequences were obtained from blood. The receptors stem from a human donor in good health.

This chain uses TRBV5-1 with TRBJ2-3, with D unclear. Trimming removed 3 bases at V and 4 bases at J, with 9 bases between. This CDR3 is built from 13 residues. Germline loops: CDR1 SGHRS, CDR2 YFSETQ. The CDR3 bases are TGCGCCAGCAGCTCGGCTTCGCCAGATACGCAGTATTTT. As protein: CASSSASPDTQYF. Combining the CDR3 with reference TRBV5-1 and TRBJ2-3 gives the whole variable domain KAGVTQTPRYLIKTRGQQVTLSCSPISGHRSVSWYQQTPGQGLQFLFEYFSETQRNKGNFPGRFSGRQFSNSRSEMNVSTLELGDSALYLCASSSASPDTQYFGPGTRLTVL.

The sample holds a few counts of this clonotype. The chain links TRBV5-1 to TRBJ2-3, with 9 nucleotides matching TRBD2. V lost 0 bases to trimming and J lost 5 bases; unmatched junction nucleotides: 7. The CDR3 loop spans 16 amino acids. Per the germline V gene, CDR1 is SGHRS and CDR2 is YFSETQ. This CDR3 reads CASSLDPAGGGDTQYF. The CDR3 DNA reads TGCGCCAGCAGCTTGGACCCAGCGGGGGGAGGAGATACGCAGTATTTT.

A few counts support this clonotype. The chain has TRBV28 and TRBJ2-3, with TRBD2 matching over 8 bases. Germline-derived CDR1 and CDR2 are MDHEN and SYDVKM. The CDR3 covers 17 residues. V lost 5 bases to trimming and J lost 2 bases; unmatched junction nucleotides: 12. The CDR3 loop reads CASSLRGLAGYTDTQYF. In nucleotides, the CDR3 is TGTGCCAGCAGTCTCAGAGGCCTAGCGGGCTACACAGATACGCAGTATTTT. The variable domain in full, completed from reference TRBV28 and TRBJ2-3, reads DVKVTQSSRYLVKRTGEKVFLECVQDMDHENMFWYRQDPGLGLRLIYFSYDVKMKEKGDIPEGYSVSREKKERFSLILESASTNQTSMYLCASSLRGLAGYTDTQYFGPGTRLTVL.

CDR3 nucleotides: TGTGCCAGCAGCTTCATACCTGGAAGGACTCCTTACGAGCAGTACTTC. Translating gives CASSFIPGRTPYEQYF. V usage is TRBV7-9 and J usage is TRBJ2-7, with D possibly matching TRBD2 (5 bases). Per germline, CDR1 SEHNR and CDR2 FQNEAQ (reference sequence). The V end was cut by 3 bases, the J end by 4 bases, with 19 bases between. The CDR3 loop spans 16 amino acids.

V is TRBV7-9 and J is TRBJ2-3, with D perhaps TRBD1 or TRBD2 (5 bases each). The germline V gene has CDR1 SEHNR and CDR2 FQNEAQ (reference sequence). The V gene lost 1 base and the J gene lost 1 base, with 9 bases spanning the gap. The CDR3 has 15 amino acids. The CDR3 sequence: CASSLGGGRTDTQYF. DNA of the CDR3: TGTGCCAGCAGCTTAGGGGGCGGGCGCACAGATACGCAGTATTTT.

This sequence joins TRBV7-2 and TRBJ2-2; 7 nucleotides match TRBD2. This CDR3 is 16 amino acids long. Per germline, CDR1 SGHTA and CDR2 FQGNSA. The ends lost 1 base at V and 6 bases at J; junction bases unmatched: 8. The CDR3 sequence: CASSLDLAGRAGELFF. Written as DNA, the CDR3 is TGTGCCAGCAGCTTAGATTTGGCAGGGAGGGCCGGGGAGCTGTTTTTT.

This clonotype was seen a handful of times. The genes are TRBV29-1 and TRBJ2-2; no firm D call. CDR1 is SQVTM and CDR2 is ANQGSEA in the germline V gene. There are 14 residues in the CDR3. Trimming took off 1 base at V and 1 base at J, with 7 bases between the two ends. Here the CDR3 reads CSVEVVLNTGELFF. The CDR3 DNA is TGCAGCGTTGAAGTTGTGCTGAACACCGGGGAGCTGTTTTTT.

This chain links TRBV12-3 or TRBV12-4 with TRBJ2-7; D ambiguous. The V gene lost 7 bases and the J gene lost 7 bases, with 20 bases spanning the gap. This CDR3 is built from 14 residues. The CDR3 spells CASTWQGPASEQYF. CDR3 DNA sequence: TGTGCCAGCACCTGGCAAGGGCCTGCTAGTGAGCAGTACTTC.

The chain uses TRBV15 and TRBJ1-2; TRBD1 is a possible D gene (5 bases). The germline V gene encodes CDR1 LNHNV and CDR2 YYDKDF (reference sequence). Trimming took off 3 bases at V and 2 bases at J, with 25 bases between the two ends. This CDR3 spans 19 amino acids. This CDR3 reads CATSSRFQGGRGANYGYTF. CDR3 DNA: TGTGCCACCAGCAGTAGGTTTCAGGGAGGGCGCGGGGCCAACTATGGCTACACCTTC.

Regarding this clonotype: One junction end disagrees with the germline gene, perhaps due to a read error. The chain links TRBV29-1 to TRBJ2-3; TRBD2 agrees at 7 bases. The germline CDR1 and CDR2 sequences are SQVTM and ANQGSEA. This CDR3 region has 14 residues. The CDR3 is CSIEDGRGGDTQYF. As DNA, the CDR3 is TGCAGCATTGAGGATGGGAGGGGAGGCGATACGCAGTATTTT.

The chain is built from TRBV4-1 and TRBJ2-5, with no clear D. The DNA matches TRBJ2-7 better at its end, which makes the J call doubtful. The CDR3 loop spans 15 amino acids. Per germline, CDR1 MGHRA and CDR2 YSYEKL. CDR3 nucleotide sequence: TGCGCCAGCAGCCAGGACGGGTTTTCCTTGCGCGAGCAGTACTTC. It specifies CASSQDGFSLREQYF.

The chain is built from TRBV19 and TRBJ2-1; D is unresolved. This CDR3 is 14 amino acids long. The V end was cut by 4 bases, the J end by 9 bases, with 16 bases between. CDR1 LNHDA and CDR2 SQIVND come from the germline V gene (reference sequence). CDR3 nucleotide sequence: TGTGCCAGTAGTACCGCTCCGAATTCCGGTGAGCAGTTCTTC. Translation gives CASSTAPNSGEQFF.

Note on this clonotype: A read error may produce the germline difference seen at one junction end. The rearrangement uses TRBV27 and TRBJ1-2; 7 nucleotides line up with TRBD1. The germline gives CDR1 MNHEY, CDR2 SMNVEV (reference sequence). The CDR3 consists of 15 residues. The chain's CDR3 is CASSLRPTGPYGHTF. CDR3 bases: TGTGCCAGCAGTTTACGTCCGACAGGGCCCTATGGCCACACCTTC.

This chain joins TRBV6-5 and TRBJ1-1; 8 positions agree with TRBD1. The CDR3 is 14 amino acids. Germline trimming cut 7 bases from V and 2 bases from J; bases unmatched to any gene: 6. Germline V gene sequence: CDR1 MNHEY, CDR2 SVGAGI. The DNA of the CDR3 is TGTGCCAGCACCCCGGACAGGGTAAACACTGAAGCTTTCTTT. Translation gives CASTPDRVNTEAFF.

V usage is TRBV7-2 and J usage is TRBJ2-5, with a tentative D call TRBD2 (6 bases). The CDR3 has 13 amino acids. Germline V gene data show CDR1 as SGHTA and CDR2 as FQGNSA. Trimming removed 6 bases from V and 2 bases from J, with 10 bases in between. The CDR3 region is CASRMGGQETQYF. The CDR3 DNA reads TGTGCCAGCAGGATGGGGGGACAAGAGACCCAGTACTTC.

This clonotype has just a few counts. The J gene is TRBJ1-1, the V gene TRBV6-2 or TRBV6-3, with 10 bases fitting TRBD1. The V gene end was trimmed by 5 bases and the J gene end by 4 bases; junction bases not matched to a gene: 7. The CDR3 is 15 amino acids. From germline, CDR1 is MNHEY and CDR2 SVGEGT. The CDR3 spells CASSADRGPTTEAFF. The CDR3 nucleotides are TGTGCCAGCAGTGCCGACAGGGGGCCGACCACTGAAGCTTTCTTT.

This clonotype showed up just a few times. The chain recombines TRBV7-9 with TRBJ2-3; D gene unclear. Germline V gene data show CDR1 as SEHNR and CDR2 as FQNEAQ (reference sequence). This CDR3 has 12 residues. Trimming took off 5 bases at V and 6 bases at J, with 9 bases between the two ends. In DNA, the CDR3 is TGTGCCAGCAGCCGCGGACGGGATACGCAGTATTTT. Its protein is CASSRGRDTQYF.

In the case of this clonotype: One end of the junction is discordant with germline, which a read error may explain. The chain joins TRBV10-3 to TRBJ1-2, with 7 positions matching TRBD1. The CDR3 runs to 14 residues. CDR1 is ENHRY and CDR2 is SYGVKD in the germline V gene. The CDR3 spells CAISEGTDNCGYTF. Here the CDR3 DNA reads TGTGCCATCAGTGAGGGGACAGATAACTGTGGCTACACCTTC.

The chain recombines TRBV5-1 with TRBJ2-7; 7 bases agree with TRBD1. With 0 bases clipped from V and 1 base from J, the junction kept 10 bases outside the gene matches. The germline V gene has CDR1 SGHRS and CDR2 YFSETQ. This CDR3 has 17 residues. CDR3: CASSLGSKTGMSYEQYF. For the CDR3, the DNA is TGCGCCAGCAGCTTGGGGTCGAAGACAGGGATGTCCTACGAGCAGTACTTC.

J is TRBJ1-1 and V is TRBV29-1; TRBD1 matches 11 bases. Germline loops: CDR1 SQVTM, CDR2 ANQGSEA. The CDR3 covers 19 residues. The ends lost 3 bases at V and 4 bases at J; junction bases unmatched: 19. Here the CDR3 DNA reads TGCAGCGTTGAGAAGACCGGTAGGGGACAGGGGGGAGGTGGCACTGAAGCTTTCTTT. Its protein is CSVEKTGRGQGGGGTEAFF.

The CDR3 spells CASSPSGNRGLVEQFF. The DNA for the CDR3 is TGTGCCAGCAGTCCGTCCGGGAACAGGGGGCTGGTCGAGCAGTTCTTC. The chain uses TRBV12-3 or TRBV12-4 and TRBJ2-1, with 9 nucleotides matching TRBD1. The CDR3 is 16 residues long. V shed 5 bases and J 10 bases; nucleotides not matched to a gene: 15.

V usage is TRBV20-1 and J usage is TRBJ2-5; no reliable D call. The germline gives CDR1 DFQATT, CDR2 SNEGSKA (reference sequence). Trimming pared 6 bases from V and 3 bases from J, leaving 8 bases between. There are 11 residues in the CDR3. CDR3 in amino acids: CSAGKEETQYF. CDR3 DNA: TGCAGTGCCGGCAAGGAAGAGACCCAGTACTTC.

This clonotype was seen a handful of times. The gene calls are TRBV5-1 and TRBJ1-6; no definite D call. Germline CDR1 and CDR2: SGHRS and YFSETQ. V was clipped by 0 bases and J by 7 bases, with 14 bases between them. The CDR3 has 16 amino acids. CDR3 sequence: CASSLDPQPKNSPLHF. For the CDR3, the DNA is TGCGCCAGCAGCTTGGATCCACAACCCAAGAATTCACCCCTCCACTTT.